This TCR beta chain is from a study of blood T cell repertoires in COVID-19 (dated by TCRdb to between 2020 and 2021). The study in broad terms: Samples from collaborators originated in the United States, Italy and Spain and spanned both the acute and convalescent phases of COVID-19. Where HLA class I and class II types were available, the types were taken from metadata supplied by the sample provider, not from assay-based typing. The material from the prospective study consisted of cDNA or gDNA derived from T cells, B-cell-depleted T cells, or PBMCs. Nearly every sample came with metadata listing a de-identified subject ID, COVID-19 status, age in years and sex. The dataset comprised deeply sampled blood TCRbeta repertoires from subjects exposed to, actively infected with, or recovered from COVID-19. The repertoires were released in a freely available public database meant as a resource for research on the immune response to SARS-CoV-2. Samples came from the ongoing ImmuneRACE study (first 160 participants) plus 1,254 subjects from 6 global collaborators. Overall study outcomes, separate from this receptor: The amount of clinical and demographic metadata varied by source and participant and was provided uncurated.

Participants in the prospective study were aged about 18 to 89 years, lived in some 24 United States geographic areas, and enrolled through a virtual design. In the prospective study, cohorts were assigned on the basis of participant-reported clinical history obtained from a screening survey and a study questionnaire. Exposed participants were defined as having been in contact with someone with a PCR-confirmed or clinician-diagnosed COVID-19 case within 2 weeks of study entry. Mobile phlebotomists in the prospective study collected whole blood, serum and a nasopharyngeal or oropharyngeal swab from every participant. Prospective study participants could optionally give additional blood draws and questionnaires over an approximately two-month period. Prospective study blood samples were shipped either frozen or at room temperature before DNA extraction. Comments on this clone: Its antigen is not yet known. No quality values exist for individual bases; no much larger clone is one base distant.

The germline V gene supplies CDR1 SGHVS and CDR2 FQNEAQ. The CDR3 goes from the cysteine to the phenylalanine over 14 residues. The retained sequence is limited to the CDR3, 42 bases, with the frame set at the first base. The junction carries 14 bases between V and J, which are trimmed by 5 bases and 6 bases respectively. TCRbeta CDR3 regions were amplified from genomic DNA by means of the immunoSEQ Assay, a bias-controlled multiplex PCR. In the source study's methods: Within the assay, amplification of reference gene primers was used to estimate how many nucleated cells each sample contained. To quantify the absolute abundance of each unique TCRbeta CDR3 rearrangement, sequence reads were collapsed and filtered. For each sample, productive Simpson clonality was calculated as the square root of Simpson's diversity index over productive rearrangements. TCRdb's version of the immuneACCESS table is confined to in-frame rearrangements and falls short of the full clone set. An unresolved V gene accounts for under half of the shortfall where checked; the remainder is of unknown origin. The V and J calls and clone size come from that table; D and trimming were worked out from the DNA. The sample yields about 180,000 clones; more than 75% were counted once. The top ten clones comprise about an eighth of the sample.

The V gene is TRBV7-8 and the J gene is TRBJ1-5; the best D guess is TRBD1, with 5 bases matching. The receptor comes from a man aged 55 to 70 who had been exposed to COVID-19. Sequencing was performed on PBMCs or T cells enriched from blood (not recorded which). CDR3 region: CASSPRVRVQPQHF. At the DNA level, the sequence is TGTGCCAGCAGCCCCAGGGTTCGGGTTCAGCCCCAGCATTTT.